This TCR beta chain is drawn from a study of blood T cell repertoires in COVID-19. Study at large: The analysed material was cDNA or gDNA that came from T cells, B-cell-depleted T cells, or PBMCs.

Living in roughly 23 US areas, the participants were between 18 and 89 years of age. Participants' reported clinical history set cohort assignment. For recovered donors of Cohort 3, there were two negative PCRs, clearance, or symptom resolution. Produced via immunoSEQ multiplex PCR; TCRdb's table is partial and in-frame only. The top ten clones hold 15% of a sample with about 230,000 clones, 70% to 90% of them seen once. The sample was PBMCs or T cells enriched from blood (not recorded which). This sequence originates from a man between 18 and 35 years old who had recovered from COVID-19.

The CDR3 DNA reads TGTGCCTGGAGGGACCTCGGGCAGGGGGTTTTCTATGGCTACACCTTC. Residues: CAWRDLGQGVFYGYTF. V is TRBV30 and J is TRBJ1-2; 7 bases fit TRBD1. V was pared by 3 bases and J by 4 bases, with 14 bases of the junction left unmatched. The CDR3 covers 16 residues. The germline V gene has CDR1 GTSNPN and CDR2 SVGIG (reference sequence).